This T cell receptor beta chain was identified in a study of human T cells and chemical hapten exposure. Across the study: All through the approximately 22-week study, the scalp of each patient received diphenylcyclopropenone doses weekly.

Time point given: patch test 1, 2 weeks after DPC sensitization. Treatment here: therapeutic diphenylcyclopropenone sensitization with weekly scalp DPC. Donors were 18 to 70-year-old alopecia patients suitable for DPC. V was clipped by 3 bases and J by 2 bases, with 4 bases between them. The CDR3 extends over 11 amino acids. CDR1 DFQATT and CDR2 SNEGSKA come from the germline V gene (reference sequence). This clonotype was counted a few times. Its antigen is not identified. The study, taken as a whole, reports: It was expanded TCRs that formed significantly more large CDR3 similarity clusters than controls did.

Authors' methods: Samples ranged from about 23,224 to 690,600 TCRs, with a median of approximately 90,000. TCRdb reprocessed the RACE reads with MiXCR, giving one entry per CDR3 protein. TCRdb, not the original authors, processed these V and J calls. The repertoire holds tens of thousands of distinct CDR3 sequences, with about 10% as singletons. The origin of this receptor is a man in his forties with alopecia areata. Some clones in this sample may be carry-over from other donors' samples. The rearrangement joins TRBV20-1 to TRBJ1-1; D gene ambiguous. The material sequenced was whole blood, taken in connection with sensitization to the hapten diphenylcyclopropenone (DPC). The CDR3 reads CSASSNTEAFF. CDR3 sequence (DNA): TGCAGTGCTAGCAGTAACACTGAAGCTTTCTTT.